One sample yielded the 24 T cell receptor beta chains listed below, sequenced in a study of radiation and T cells in renal cell carcinoma. Stated time point: blood 2 weeks post-SBRT. Treatment specified: 15 Gy SBRT to primary tumor, nephrectomy 4 weeks later. The data were produced by immunoSEQ multiplex PCR, yet TCRdb's version contains in-frame clones alone and is incomplete. The data show 100,000 to 150,000 clones, roughly four fifths seen once. This specimen consisted of blood, obtained from a patient whose treatment included radiotherapy and nephrectomy. The receptors originated from a man in his forties or fifties with renal cell carcinoma.

This chain connects TRBV4-2 to TRBJ1-2; TRBD1 matches 11 bases. Germline V gene data show CDR1 as LGHNA and CDR2 as YNFKEQ. J was trimmed by 3 bases and V by 7 bases; bases with no gene match: 7. This CDR3 is built from 15 residues. The CDR3 region has the DNA TGTGCCAGCAACACCGGGACAGGGGGTGACTATGGCTACACCTTC. This codes for CASNTGTGGDYGYTF.

As for this clone: Additional DNA sequences in this sample encode the identical CDR3. This chain uses TRBV6-5 with TRBJ1-1; no clear D. The germline V gene encodes CDR1 MNHEY and CDR2 SVGAGI. The CDR3 covers 13 residues. Trimming pared 0 bases from V and 1 base from J, leaving 3 bases between. The CDR3 loop reads CASSYSQNTEAFF. CDR3 nucleotides: TGTGCCAGCAGTTACTCCCAGAACACTGAAGCTTTCTTT.

V gene TRBV7-9 combines with J gene TRBJ2-1, with 9 bases lining up with TRBD1. The germline gives CDR1 SEHNR, CDR2 FQNEAQ (reference sequence). V lost 4 bases, J lost 4 bases, and 14 bases stayed unmatched. The length of the CDR3 is 18 residues. The CDR3 is CASSSLNLQGARYNEQFF. Here the CDR3 DNA reads TGTGCCAGCAGCTCACTAAACCTACAGGGGGCGCGGTACAATGAGCAGTTCTTC.

There are a few counts of this clone. This sequence joins TRBV19 and TRBJ2-5; D is ambiguous. The CDR3 contains 12 residues. V gave up 3 bases and J gave up 7 bases, with 9 bases separating them. Germline V CDR1 and CDR2: LNHDA, SQIVND (reference sequence). The CDR3 region has the DNA TGTGCCAGTAGTATTGGCGGCCGGACCCAGTACTTC. It specifies CASSIGGRTQYF.

The gene calls are TRBV29-1 and TRBJ2-2, with a weak D call TRBD2 (5 bases). Germline CDR1 reads SQVTM; CDR2 reads ANQGSEA. V lost 3 bases to trimming and J lost 3 bases, with 11 bases between them. CDR3 length: 14 residues. Written as DNA, the CDR3 is TGCAGCGTTGACGTGGGAGTTCACACCGGGGAGCTGTTTTTT. Its translation: CSVDVGVHTGELFF.

The chain employs TRBV19 and TRBJ1-3; perhaps TRBD1 as D (5 bases). The CDR3 is made up of 16 amino acids. Germline V gene data show CDR1 as LNHDA and CDR2 as SQIVND (reference sequence). The ends were cut back, 8 bases at V and 0 bases at J, with 17 bases in the middle. The CDR3 protein is CASFGWGRSSGNTIYF. The CDR3 nucleotides are TGTGCCAGTTTCGGTTGGGGCAGGTCCTCTGGAAACACCATATATTTT.

This clone was recorded only once. The chain combines TRBV6-5 with TRBJ2-1, with 7 bases that match TRBD2. This CDR3 contains 15 residues. Germline V gives CDR1 MNHEY, CDR2 SVGAGI. V shed 7 bases and J 6 bases; nucleotides not matched to a gene: 12. The CDR3, as DNA: TGTGCCAGCACCTCGGGACTAACGCTACCCAATGAGCAGTTCTTC. The encoded protein is CASTSGLTLPNEQFF.

The V gene is TRBV10-3, the J gene TRBJ1-3; tentative D call: TRBD1 (5 bases). Germline V CDR1 and CDR2: ENHRY, SYGVKD. The length of the CDR3 is 15 residues. Between the trimmed V and J ends, which lost 2 bases and 2 bases, there was a span of 10 bases. The CDR3 DNA sequence: TGTGCCATCAGTGAGGAGGGGACGCCTGGAAACACCATATATTTT. Its protein product is CAISEEGTPGNTIYF.

In its sample, this clone was seen once. This sequence joins TRBV6-6 and TRBJ2-5; no firm D call. The V gene lost 8 bases and the J gene lost 1 base, with 11 bases spanning the gap. The length of the CDR3 is 13 residues. The germline V gene has CDR1 MNHNY and CDR2 SVGAGI (reference sequence). DNA for the CDR3: TGTGCCAGCCAAAGAGCGATCCAAGAGACCCAGTACTTC. As protein: CASQRAIQETQYF.

The genes are TRBV7-3 and TRBJ1-1; TRBD1 is a possible D gene (5 bases). The CDR3 covers 14 residues. Germline CDR1 SGHTA, CDR2 FQGTGA. V was clipped by 0 bases and J by 1 base, with 6 bases between them. The CDR3 nucleotides read TGTGCCAGCAGCTTAACTGGGGGGAACACTGAAGCTTTCTTT. It yields the protein CASSLTGGNTEAFF.

This chain joins TRBV5-1 and TRBJ2-1; 11 nucleotides align to TRBD2. With V trimmed by 2 bases and J by 9 bases, 7 bases remained unmatched. Per the germline V gene, CDR1 is SGHRS and CDR2 is YFSETQ. The CDR3 contains 15 residues. CDR3 loop: CASSLLAGVTAEQFF. For the CDR3, the DNA is TGCGCCAGCAGCTTACTAGCGGGAGTAACCGCTGAGCAGTTCTTC.

V is TRBV25-1 and J is TRBJ2-1, with 9 bases that match TRBD2. Per the germline V gene, CDR1 is MGHDK and CDR2 is SYGVNS. The CDR3 is 15 amino acids. J lost 10 bases, V lost 3 bases, and 10 bases had no gene match. Written as DNA, the CDR3 is TGTGCCAGCAGTGACCCCACCCTCCTAGCGGGGGAGCAGTTCTTC. Translated, it gives CASSDPTLLAGEQFF. The whole variable domain, remainder taken from reference TRBV25-1 and TRBJ2-1, is EADIYQTPRYLVIGTGKKITLECSQTMGHDKMYWYQQDPGMELHLIHYSYGVNSTEKGDLSSESTVSRIRTEHFPLTLESARPSHTSQYLCASSDPTLLAGEQFFGPGTRLTVL.

The CDR3 is CASSLSGHKYPYEQYF. The CDR3 nucleotides are TGCGCCAGCAGCTTGAGTGGGCACAAGTATCCCTACGAGCAGTACTTC. The rearrangement links TRBV5-1 to TRBJ2-7, with D unclear. Germline CDR1 is SGHRS and CDR2 is YFSETQ. This CDR3 is 16 amino acids long. Trimming took off 1 base at V and 2 bases at J, with 16 bases between the two ends.

The gene calls are TRBV19 and TRBJ2-7, with D unclear. The length of the CDR3 is 14 residues. Between the trimmed V and J ends, which lost 3 bases and 3 bases, there was a span of 12 bases. Germline V CDR1 and CDR2: LNHDA, SQIVND (reference sequence). CDR3 sequence: CASSISDNNYEQYF. CDR3 bases: TGTGCCAGTAGTATTTCTGACAATAACTACGAGCAGTACTTC.

The chain joins TRBV18 to TRBJ1-1; 7 bases are shared with TRBD1. The CDR3 totals 17 residues. Per the germline V gene, CDR1 is KGHSH and CDR2 is LQKENI. J was trimmed by 2 bases and V by 1 base; bases with no gene match: 10. Here the CDR3 reads CASSPLPPTGANTEAFF. CDR3 coding DNA: TGTGCCAGCTCACCACTTCCTCCAACAGGGGCCAACACTGAAGCTTTCTTT.

This chain uses TRBV6-5 with TRBJ2-2, with 7 bases identical to TRBD1. Per germline, CDR1 MNHEY and CDR2 SVGAGI. V lost 2 bases to trimming and J lost 2 bases; unmatched junction nucleotides: 5. The CDR3 extends over 16 amino acids. CDR3 nucleotides: TGTGCCAGCAGTTACAACCCAGGGGGAAACACCGGGGAGCTGTTTTTT. As protein: CASSYNPGGNTGELFF.

The rearrangement uses TRBV19 and TRBJ2-3, with 11 bases identical to TRBD1. Germline V gives CDR1 LNHDA, CDR2 SQIVND (reference sequence). V lost 5 bases and J lost 5; bases outside the gene matches: 6. This CDR3 comprises 15 residues. DNA of the CDR3: TGTGCCAGTAGTTACAGGACAGGGGGCAAAGATACGCAGTATTTT. Protein: CASSYRTGGKDTQYF.

This sequence joins TRBV10-3 and TRBJ1-1, with no clear D. Deletions cut 11 bases from V and 1 base from J, with 14 bases between. The germline CDR1 and CDR2 sequences are ENHRY and SYGVKD. CDR3 length: 13 amino acids. CDR3 DNA: TGTGCCTACGCCGAGGGTTGGAACACTGAAGCTTTCTTT. This gives the protein CAYAEGWNTEAFF.

This clone was seen a handful of times. The chain has TRBV5-1 and TRBJ2-1, with D perhaps given as TRBD1 or TRBD2 (5 bases each). V lost 0 bases to trimming and J lost 7 bases, with 11 bases between them. CDR3 size: 14 residues. Germline loops: CDR1 SGHRS, CDR2 YFSETQ. Here the CDR3 reads CASSLAFEGNEQFF. For the CDR3, the DNA is TGCGCCAGCAGCTTGGCCTTCGAGGGGAATGAGCAGTTCTTC.

V gene TRBV6-1 combines with J gene TRBJ1-5, with D possibly matching TRBD1 (5 bases). The length of the CDR3 is 14 residues. V was pared by 7 bases and J by 5 bases, with 15 bases between. Germline assignment: CDR1 MNHNS and CDR2 SASEGT. CDR3 region: CASIPGEGHQPQHF. CDR3 DNA sequence: TGTGCCAGCATTCCGGGGGAGGGCCATCAGCCCCAGCATTTT.

This clone was detected only once. One end of the junction fails to match germline, which may point to a read error. The chain joins TRBV11-2 to TRBJ1-2, with 7 bases aligning to TRBD1. The length of the CDR3 is 14 residues. The V gene's germline CDR1 is SGHAT and CDR2 FQNNGV. This CDR3 is CASNLAEGTAIDTF. For the CDR3, the DNA is TGTGCCAGCAACTTAGCGGAGGGGACAGCCATTGACACCTTC.

V is TRBV18 and J is TRBJ2-1, with D perhaps TRBD2 (5 bases). V gave up 2 bases and J gave up 0 bases, with 17 bases separating them. The CDR3 runs 18 residues. Germline V lookup: CDR1 KGHSH, CDR2 LQKENI. The chain's CDR3 is CASSPILRGLGSYNEQFF. CDR3 nucleotides: TGTGCCAGCTCACCAATTCTCCGGGGTTTGGGCTCCTACAATGAGCAGTTCTTC.

The chain recombines TRBV6-6 with TRBJ1-1; tentatively, D is TRBD1 (5 bases). V was trimmed by 9 bases and J by 3 bases, leaving 17 bases between them. The CDR3 length is 14 residues. The germline CDR1 and CDR2 sequences are MNHNY and SVGAGI (reference sequence). In nucleotides, the CDR3 is TGTGCCAGTCGGACTGGGGGGTCCTACACTGAAGCTTTCTTT. Encoded protein: CASRTGGSYTEAFF.

The rearrangement joins TRBV5-1 to TRBJ2-7; weak D call: TRBD2 (6 bases). V lost 2 bases, J lost 2 bases, and 11 bases lay in between. Germline CDR1 SGHRS, CDR2 YFSETQ. The CDR3 has 14 residues. The CDR3 reads CASSFTGVAYEQYF. CDR3 DNA sequence: TGCGCCAGCAGCTTCACGGGGGTTGCCTACGAGCAGTACTTC.